This T cell receptor beta chain is from a study of blood T cell repertoires in COVID-19. Study-wide background: The cDNA or gDNA used as material had been derived from T cells, B-cell-depleted T cells, or PBMCs.

This CDR3 has 15 residues. V dropped 0 bases and J dropped 4 bases, with 12 bases sitting between them. Germline lookup yields CDR1 KGHSH and CDR2 LQKENI. This table comes from immunoSEQ multiplex PCR, and its TCRdb copy is limited to in-frame clones, with some not included. The sample has under 450,000 clones, around nine tenths seen once. The chain couples TRBV18 to TRBJ1-1; D remains ambiguous. This TCR was sampled from a woman aged 55-70 years with COVID-19, enrolled during active disease. Material: peripheral blood. CDR3 loop: CASSPPTGSGTEAFF. The CDR3 coding sequence is TGTGCCAGCTCACCACCGACGGGAAGCGGCACTGAAGCTTTCTTT.